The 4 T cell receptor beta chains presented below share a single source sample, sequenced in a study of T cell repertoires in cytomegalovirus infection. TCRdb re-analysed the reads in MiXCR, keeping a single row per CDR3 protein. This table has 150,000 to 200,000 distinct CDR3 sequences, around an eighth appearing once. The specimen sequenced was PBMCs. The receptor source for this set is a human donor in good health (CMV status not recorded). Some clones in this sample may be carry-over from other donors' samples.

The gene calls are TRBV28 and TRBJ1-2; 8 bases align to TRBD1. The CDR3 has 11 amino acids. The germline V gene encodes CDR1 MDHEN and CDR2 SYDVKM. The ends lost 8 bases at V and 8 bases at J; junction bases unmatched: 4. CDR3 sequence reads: CASATGVGYTF. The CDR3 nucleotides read TGTGCCAGCGCGACAGGGGTGGGCTACACCTTC.

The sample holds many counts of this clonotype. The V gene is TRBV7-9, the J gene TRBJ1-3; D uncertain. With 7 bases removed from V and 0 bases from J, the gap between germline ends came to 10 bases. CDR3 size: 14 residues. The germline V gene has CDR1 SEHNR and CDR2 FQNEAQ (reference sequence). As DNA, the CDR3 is TGTGCCAGCAAAATGTCAGCCTCTGGAAACACCATATATTTT. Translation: CASKMSASGNTIYF.

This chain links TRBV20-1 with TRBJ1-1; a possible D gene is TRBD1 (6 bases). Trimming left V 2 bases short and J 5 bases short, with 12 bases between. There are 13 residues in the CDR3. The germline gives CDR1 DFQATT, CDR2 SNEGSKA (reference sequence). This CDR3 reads CSARKTGRTEAFF. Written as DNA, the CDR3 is TGCAGTGCTAGAAAGACAGGACGTACTGAAGCTTTCTTT.

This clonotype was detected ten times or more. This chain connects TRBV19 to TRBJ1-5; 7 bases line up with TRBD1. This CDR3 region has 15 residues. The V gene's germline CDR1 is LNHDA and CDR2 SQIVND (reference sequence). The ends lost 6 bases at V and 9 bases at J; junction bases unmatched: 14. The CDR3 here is CASSPGRGNVGPQHF. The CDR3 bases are TGTGCCAGTAGCCCCGGCAGGGGGAACGTCGGGCCCCAGCATTTT.